This T cell receptor (beta chain) stems from a study of regulatory T cells in long-lasting Graves disease (dated by TCRdb to the early 2020s). Regarding the study in general: In the newly diagnosed Graves' disease group, patients had been taking antithyroid drugs for less than 3 months. Patients with persistent Graves' disease were compared with patients with newly diagnosed Graves' disease using TCR sequencing and RNA sequencing of peripheral blood. The study was conducted in China and was registered as a clinical trial. A total of roughly 35 samples were covered by TCR sequencing, comprising around 13 persistent and about 20 newly diagnosed Graves' disease patients.

What the time point label conveys for this sample: newly diagnosed GD, antithyroid drugs for less than 3 months. For both TCR sequencing and RNA sequencing, RNA was extracted from PBMCs in TRIzol. Graves' disease was diagnosed according to American Thyroid Association guidelines. Recruitment of patients was carried out at an endocrinology department in Xi'an, China. Each patient gave approximately 10 milliliters of peripheral blood, collected in an EDTA anticoagulant tube. Ficoll Paque Plus density gradient separation was used to isolate PBMCs, and no additional T cell sorting was done. An Agilent 2100 Bioanalyzer and agarose gel were used to check RNA quality, while a NanoDrop 2000 measured RNA concentration. Library method: multiplex PCR. The listed sequencing device is Illumina HiSeq 4000. CDR3 regions were amplified by Arm-PCR with iRepertoire HTBI primers to construct TCR beta libraries. Gel purification was performed on PCR products prior to sequencing. On the authors' methods: Gene usage analysis of CDR3 amino acid clonotypes relied on the roughly 60 TRBV and 15 or so TRBJ segments identified across samples. COPE and FqMerger were used to merge the filtered high-quality paired reads into contigs. BLAST was used to align contigs to the IMGT TRBV, TRBD and TRBJ reference genes, and CDR3 was defined following IMGT. Any clonotype with a frequency above 0.1% was counted as a highly expanded clone. Shannon entropy was used to measure repertoire diversity, and the Gini coefficient was used to measure V-J evenness. A clonotype was considered public if more than one individual shared it. The public reads were reprocessed in TCRdb via fastp at Q25 and MiXCR, keeping in-frame beta chains. Identical CDR3 proteins give one entry, which carries the most common genes and DNA. TCRdb's processing, not the authors' own work, is the source of the V and J calls. A total of roughly 500,000 distinct CDR3 sequences appear in this sample, more than 10% of them only once. The ten largest clones take up roughly 8.9% of the sample.

CDR1 and CDR2 (MNHEY, SMNVEV) derive from the germline V gene (reference sequence). V and J are trimmed by 5 bases and 8 bases, and the gene matches miss 10 bases of the junction. Reading from cysteine to phenylalanine, the CDR3 counts 15 amino acids. The only DNA kept is the CDR3, 45 bases in frame from the first base. Overall study results and their limits: Sequencing and analysis were restricted to the TCR beta chain. The study examined only peripheral blood because the primary lesion, thyroid tissue, could not be accessed. Persistent patients shared more public clonotypes among themselves (2,741) than newly diagnosed patients did (approximately 870). The authors acknowledged the small sample size as a limitation that may reduce accuracy. Preferential use of TRBV28, TRBJ1-2 and TRBJ2-5 was observed in persistent disease, whereas TRBV20-1 and TRBJ2-1 were favored in newly diagnosed disease. Compared with newly diagnosed patients, persistent Graves' disease patients had lower TCR Shannon entropy and fewer highly expanded clones, which suggests clonal expansion.

This clonotype was seen ten or more times. Its antigen is unknown. No much larger clone exists at a distance of one base, and base qualities are not known. In addition, the sample was reused for a study of T cells in Graves' hyperthyroidism and ophthalmopathy. The second source states: Stable Graves' hyperthyroidism was defined as no progression to ophthalmopathy during 18 months of follow-up. Hyperthyroidism patients were aged 18 to 65 years and newly diagnosed, with disease duration of less than 2 months. Exclusion was applied to patients with uncontrolled infections, other autoimmune diseases, pregnancy or lactation. Diagnoses were established on the basis of clinical symptoms, serum thyroxine and TRAb, thyroid ultrasound, and orbital computed tomography. The first round of RT-PCR for the TCR CDR3 was performed with the HTBI primer set and the Qiagen OneStep RT-PCR kit. Blood samples also contained most of the expanded thyroid clonotypes (frequency above 0.001), which suggests that blood repertoires may reflect thyroid immune responses. Ophthalmopathy was separated from stable hyperthyroidism by a 13 V-J signature model, with approximately 89% sensitivity and 81% to 83% specificity obtained in cross-validation and 80%/75% obtained in testing. In validation, the model predicted progression to ophthalmopathy with around 71% sensitivity and less than 75% specificity, a median of 6.5 months before onset. To identify distinguishing TCR V-J signatures, a discovery cohort of 100 patients was used, comprising some 45 with Graves' ophthalmopathy and around 57 with stable Graves' hyperthyroidism. Whether ophthalmopathy could be predicted prospectively was tested in an independent validation cohort made up of some 20 hyperthyroidism patients plus 17 patients who later progressed to ophthalmopathy. The approximately 98 discovery patients were randomly divided into training and test sets at a 7:3 ratio. Thyroid tissue and blood T-cell repertoires from roughly 6 Graves' hyperthyroidism patients were also compared in the study. After blood sampling, hyperthyroidism patients were treated with methimazole at a starting dose of 30 mg daily, and ophthalmopathy patients were treated with high-dose intravenous methylprednisolone. A second multiplex PCR round built the libraries, followed by size selection and purification. Paired-end sequencing of the libraries was performed with 100 bp reads on an Illumina HiSeq2000. Raw data were processed with SOAPnuke, discarding reads with adapters, uncalled bases, mean Phred below 15, or no exact constant-primer or identifier match. High-quality paired reads were merged with COPE v1.2.5, and unique nucleotide sequences were defined as clonotypes. Clonotypes were aligned to IMGT TRBV, TRBD and TRBJ reference segments using MiTCR v1.1. Analysis was restricted to V-J combinations with a frequency above 0.0001, which covered over 98% of repertoires. The TCS score was defined as the ratio of F50 (clonal expansion) to E x V (chaos), calculated using BLOSUM62-based TCRdist between CDR3 peptides within each V-J. Welch's t-statistics and random forest reduced fewer than 600 V-J features to roughly 13, which were used in a naive Bayes classifier (R e1071). Sample size was not statistically predetermined, and investigators were not blinded to group allocation. The paper reports TCR Vbeta CDR3 sequencing of 140 or so peripheral blood samples: 43 ophthalmopathy, around 80 hyperthyroidism and approximately 17 progressor patients.

The origin of this receptor is a woman younger than 45 with Graves disease. Donor details come from another sample of the same person, matched by shared clones. The rearranged segments are TRBV27 and TRBJ1-4; 8 junctional bases match TRBD1. The sample was peripheral blood mononuclear cells (PBMCs), taken at new diagnosis, from a patient treated with antithyroid drugs. Here is the DNA: TGTGCCAGCAGTCCCCGGACAGGGACGGAAGAAAAACTGTTTTTT. Its protein is CASSPRTGTEEKLFF.